The entry below gives a single T cell receptor beta chain sequence along with its context. The antigen it recognizes is unknown. Per-nucleotide qualities are absent, and no much larger clonotype sits a single base away. Collaborating institutions collected whole blood in K2EDTA tubes following their own protocols. Collaborator samples were shipped for TCRbeta analysis as frozen whole blood, isolated PBMCs, or DNA extracted from either sample type. This entry comes from a study of blood T cell repertoires in COVID-19 (dated by TCRdb to the early 2020s). For the wider study: Samples covering the acute and convalescent phases of COVID-19 were provided by collaborators in the United States, Italy and Spain. Deeply sampled blood TCRbeta repertoires from subjects exposed to, actively infected with, or recovered from COVID-19 were included in the dataset. Sample metadata almost always included a de-identified subject ID, COVID-19 status, age in years and sex. The samples were drawn from two sources: the first 160 participants of the ongoing ImmuneRACE study, and 1,000 to 1,500 subjects contributed by 6 global collaborators. The repertoires were released in a freely available public database intended as a resource for research on the immune response to SARS-CoV-2. Where available, HLA class I and class II types were obtained from metadata supplied by the sample provider rather than from assay-based typing. The material from the prospective study consisted of cDNA or gDNA derived from T cells, B-cell-depleted T cells, or PBMCs. The research as a whole found: Clinical and demographic metadata were provided uncurated, with the amount varying by source and participant.

From cysteine to phenylalanine, the CDR3 is 16 amino acids long. Only the CDR3 portion is preserved as DNA: 48 bases, with reading frame beginning at the first base. CDR1 and CDR2, per the germline V gene (reference sequence), are SGHNT and YYREEE. V ends up 0 bases short and J 0 bases short, with an unmatched junction base count of 3. TCRbeta CDR3 regions were amplified from genomic DNA by means of the immunoSEQ Assay, a bias-controlled multiplex PCR. Concerning the study's data processing: Within the assay, amplification of reference gene primers was used to estimate how many nucleated cells each sample contained. To quantify the absolute abundance of each unique TCRbeta CDR3 rearrangement, sequence reads were collapsed and filtered. For each sample, productive Simpson clonality was calculated as the square root of Simpson's diversity index across productive rearrangements. Drawn from immuneACCESS, this table holds only the in-frame rearrangements with V and J called that TCRdb kept. Clones are partly lost; checked studies trace under half to an unresolved V gene and leave the rest unexplained. V, J and clone size were drawn from that table, and D and trimming were deduced from the DNA. The sample table shows 52,000 or so clones, and 86% are seen once. Under 3.5% of the sample comes from the top ten.

This TCR was sampled from a man older than 75 with acute or convalescent COVID-19. The sample was peripheral blood. The chain is assembled from TRBV5-4 and TRBJ2-5; 9 bases in the junction line up with TRBD1. The DNA is TGTGCCAGCAGCTTGGTGGGACAGGGTTACCAAGAGACCCAGTACTTC. It codes for CASSLVGQGYQETQYF.